The sequence of this TCR beta chain was determined in a study of T-cell reconstitution after alpha-beta-depleted transplantation in children. Study results and limitations: Reportedly, roughly two months post-transplant, alpha-beta T cells arose from several hundred expanded graft clones. Recipient T cells and thymic progenitors that survived gave rise to the high TCRbeta diversity observed at day 60 in some patients. One year post-transplant, T-cell counts and diversity were largely derived from T cells produced anew.

CDR3 size: 13 residues. The V end lost 8 bases, the J end lost 2 bases, and 13 bases lay between the germline ends. Germline V gives CDR1 SNHLY, CDR2 FYNNEI. The library targeted TCRbeta and was prepared with unique molecular identifiers. TCRdb reprocessed the PCR reads via MiXCR and lists one record per CDR3 protein. The sample shows some 200,000 distinct CDR3 sequences, approximately 6.8% of them seen only once. Ten or more counts support this clonotype. Its matching antigen is unknown. The chain is built from TRBV2 and TRBJ2-7; D ambiguous. The specimen comprised PBMCs, sampled before TCRalphabeta/CD19-depleted stem cell transplant. The TCR sequence derives from a girl in the first two years of life with combined immunodeficiency, due to receive a stem cell transplant. The CDR3 DNA reads TGTGCCAGCGCATTTTATACTCCCTACGAGCAGTACTTC. It yields the protein CASAFYTPYEQYF.